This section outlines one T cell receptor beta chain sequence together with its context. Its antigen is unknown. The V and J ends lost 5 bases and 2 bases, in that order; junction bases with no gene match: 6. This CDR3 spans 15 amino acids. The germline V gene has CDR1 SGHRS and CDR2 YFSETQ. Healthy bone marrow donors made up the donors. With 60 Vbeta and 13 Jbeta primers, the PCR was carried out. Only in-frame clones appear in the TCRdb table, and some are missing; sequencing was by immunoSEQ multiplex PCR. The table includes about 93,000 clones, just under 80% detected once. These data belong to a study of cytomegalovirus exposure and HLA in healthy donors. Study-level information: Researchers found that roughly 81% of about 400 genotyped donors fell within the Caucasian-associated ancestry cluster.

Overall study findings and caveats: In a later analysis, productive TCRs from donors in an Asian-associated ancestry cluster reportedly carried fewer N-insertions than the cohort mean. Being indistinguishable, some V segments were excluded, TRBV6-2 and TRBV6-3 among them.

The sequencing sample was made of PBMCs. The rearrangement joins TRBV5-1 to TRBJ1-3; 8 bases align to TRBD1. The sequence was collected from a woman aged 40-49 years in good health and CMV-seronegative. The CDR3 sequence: CASRVYRGTGNTIYF. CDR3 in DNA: TGCGCCAGCAGGGTATACAGGGGGACTGGAAACACCATATATTTT.